This TCR beta chain appears in the sequencing data of a study of molecular identifiers for immune sequencing clone quantification. Each library that profiled naive CD8 cells came from approximately 20,000 to 1,000,000 sorted cells with 10%, 30% or 50% RNA. TCRdb reanalysed the PCR reads using MiXCR and keeps one entry per CDR3 protein. The sample lists 550,000 to 750,000 distinct CDR3 sequences, less than 20% occurring once. The sample holds a few counts of this clonotype. V shed 2 bases and J 5 bases; nucleotides not matched to a gene: 15. This CDR3 has 18 amino acids. Germline V gene sequence: CDR1 SEHNR, CDR2 FQNEAQ (reference sequence).

This chain connects TRBV7-9 to TRBJ2-1, with 7 bases that match TRBD2. Sequenced input: naive CD8+ T cells from blood, with Jurkat cell RNA spiked in. Regarding subset: FACS-sorted CD8+CD4-CCR7+CD45RA+ naive T cells. The clonotype was recovered from a human donor in good health. Some libraries in this study had Jurkat cell RNA spiked in. The CDR3 sequence is CASSLRSSGEPTNNEQFF. As DNA, the CDR3 is TGTGCCAGCAGCTTAAGATCTAGCGGAGAACCTACGAACAATGAGCAGTTCTTC.